This TCR beta chain originates from a study of beta chain features in type 1 diabetes. Overall study: No patient-donor differences in age, gender, total cells or subset yield.

Sequencing targeted expressed TCRB transcripts, as all isolated RNA had been reverse transcribed. Produced via immunoSEQ multiplex PCR; TCRdb's table is partial and in-frame only. The repertoire includes 900,000 or so clones, 17% of them detected once, and 0.02% to 0.025% sits in the top ten. Overall study results and limits: The similarity of naive, central memory and Treg TCRB repertoires appeared greater among patients than among healthy donors.

In the case of this clone: Its antigen is not known.

Germline V CDR1 and CDR2: MDHEN, SYDVKM. V shed 8 bases and J shed 5 bases, with 3 bases lying between them. CDR3 length: 10 residues. Material: naive CD4+ T cells from blood. The J gene is TRBJ1-4, the V gene TRBV28; no firm D call. The clonotype originates from a woman between 18 and 30 years old in good health. The DNA for the CDR3 is TGTGCCAGCGAGAATGAAAAACTGTTTTTT. This gives the protein CASENEKLFF.